This TCR beta chain was retrieved from a study of graft-versus-host responses after intestinal transplantation. On the study more broadly: Anti-thymocyte globulin induction preceded about three years of tacrolimus and steroid maintenance in all recipients.

There are 15 residues in the CDR3. Germline V CDR1 and CDR2: SGHAT, FQNNGV. V shed 2 bases, J shed 3 bases, and the junction held 7 bases outside the gene matches. Findings of the study overall: In patients with graft-donor T cell macrochimerism, allograft graft-versus-host to host-versus-graft clonal ratios were high.

Turning to this clone: Its antigen is unknown.

The repertoire was sequenced with immunoSEQ multiplex PCR; TCRdb's copy has only in-frame clones and lacks some. The table includes some 120,000 clones, about nine tenths detected once. The receptor's source is a human donor who received an intestinal transplant. This chain connects TRBV11-2 to TRBJ2-7; 7 bases match TRBD1. This sample comprised unstimulated CD4+ T cells sorted from spleen or lymph node cells, obtained before intestinal transplant. CDR3 residues: CASSLSRDRVYEQYF. CDR3 DNA sequence: TGTGCCAGCAGCTTATCGCGCGACAGGGTCTACGAGCAGTACTTC.